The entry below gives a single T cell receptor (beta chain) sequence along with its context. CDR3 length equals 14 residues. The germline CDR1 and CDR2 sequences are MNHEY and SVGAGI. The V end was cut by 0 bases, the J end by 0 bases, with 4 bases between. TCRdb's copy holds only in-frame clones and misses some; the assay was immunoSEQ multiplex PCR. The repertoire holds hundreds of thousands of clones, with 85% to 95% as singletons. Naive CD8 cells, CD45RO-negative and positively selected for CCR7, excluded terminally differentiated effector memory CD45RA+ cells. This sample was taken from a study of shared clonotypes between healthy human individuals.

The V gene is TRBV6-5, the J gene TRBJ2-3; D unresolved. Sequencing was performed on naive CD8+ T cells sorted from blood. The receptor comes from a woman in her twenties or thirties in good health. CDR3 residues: CASSYSPSTDTQYF. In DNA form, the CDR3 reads TGTGCCAGCAGTTACTCCCCTAGCACAGATACGCAGTATTTT.